This T cell receptor beta chain comes out of a study of blood T cells in healthy people across ages. Germline CDR1 is MNHEY and CDR2 is SMNVEV (reference sequence). There are 13 residues in the CDR3. The V and J ends lost 3 bases and 7 bases respectively, with 12 bases between them. Study-level results: Those diversity estimates obtained from one million T cells were thought to be underestimates. Naive and antigen-experienced cells could not be conclusively compared, given unsorted PBMCs.

Per-sample yields of isolated PBMCs were at least 6 million. With a J-beta primer mix and a sample-barcoded 5' primer, a second PCR ran about 6 to 11 cycles. Each cDNA molecule carried a tag from a template-switch adaptor that contained 12 random nucleotides. TCRdb re-called the 5' RACE reads through MiXCR, storing one row per CDR3 protein. This table holds hundreds of thousands of distinct CDR3 sequences, 58% found once. Only a few counts were recorded for this clonotype. The antigen is not known. This TCR derives from a man between 60 and 70 years old in good health. Sequencing was carried out using blood. This chain connects TRBV27 to TRBJ1-2; possible D gene TRBD1, 6 bases. The chain's CDR3 is CASSFQGRGGYTF. The CDR3, as DNA: TGTGCCAGCAGTTTTCAGGGGCGAGGTGGCTACACCTTC.